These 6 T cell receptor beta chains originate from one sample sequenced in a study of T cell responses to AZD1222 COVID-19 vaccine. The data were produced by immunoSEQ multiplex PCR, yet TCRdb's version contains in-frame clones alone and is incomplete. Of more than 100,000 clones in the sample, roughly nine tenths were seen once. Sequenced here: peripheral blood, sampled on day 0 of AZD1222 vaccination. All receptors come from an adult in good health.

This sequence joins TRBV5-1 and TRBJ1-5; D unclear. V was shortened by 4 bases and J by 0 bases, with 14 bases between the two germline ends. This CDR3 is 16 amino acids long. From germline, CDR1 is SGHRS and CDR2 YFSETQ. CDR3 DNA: TGCGCCAGCAGCCCCGGGAACAGTAATAGCAATCAGCCCCAGCATTTT. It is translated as CASSPGNSNSNQPQHF.

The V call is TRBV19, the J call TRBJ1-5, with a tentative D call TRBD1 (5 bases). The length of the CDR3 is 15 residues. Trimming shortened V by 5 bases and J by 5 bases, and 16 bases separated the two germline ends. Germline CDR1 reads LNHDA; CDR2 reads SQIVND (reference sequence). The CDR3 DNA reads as TGTGCCAGTAGTTCCAGGGCGGCGGGCCATCAGCCCCAGCATTTT. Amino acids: CASSSRAAGHQPQHF.

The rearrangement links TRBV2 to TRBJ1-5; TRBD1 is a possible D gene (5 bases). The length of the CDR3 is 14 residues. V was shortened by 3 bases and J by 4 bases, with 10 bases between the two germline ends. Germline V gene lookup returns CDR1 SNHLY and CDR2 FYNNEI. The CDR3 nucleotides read TGTGCCAGCAGTGAGGGGCGTGAAAATCAGCCCCAGCATTTT. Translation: CASSEGRENQPQHF.

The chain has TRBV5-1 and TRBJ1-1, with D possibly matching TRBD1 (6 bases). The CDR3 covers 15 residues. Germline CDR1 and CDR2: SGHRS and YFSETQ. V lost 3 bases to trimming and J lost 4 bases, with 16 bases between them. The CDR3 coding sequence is TGCGCCAGCAGCTCCACCGTGAGGGGGGGCACTGAAGCTTTCTTT. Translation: CASSSTVRGGTEAFF.

The CDR3 nucleotides read TGTGCCAGCAGCAAAGTTCAAAGGACAGGCCCCTATGGCTACACCTTC. It codes for CASSKVQRTGPYGYTF. The chain recombines TRBV21-1 with TRBJ1-2; the table assigns TRBD1, which was not confirmed against the DNA. TRBV21-1 constitutes a pseudogene. The CDR3 totals 16 residues.

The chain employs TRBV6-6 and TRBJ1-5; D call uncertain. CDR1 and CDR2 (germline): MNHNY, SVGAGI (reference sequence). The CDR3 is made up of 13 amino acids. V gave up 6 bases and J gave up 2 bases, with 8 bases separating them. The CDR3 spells CASSPRGNQPQHF. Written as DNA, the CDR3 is TGTGCCAGCAGCCCGAGGGGCAATCAGCCCCAGCATTTT.